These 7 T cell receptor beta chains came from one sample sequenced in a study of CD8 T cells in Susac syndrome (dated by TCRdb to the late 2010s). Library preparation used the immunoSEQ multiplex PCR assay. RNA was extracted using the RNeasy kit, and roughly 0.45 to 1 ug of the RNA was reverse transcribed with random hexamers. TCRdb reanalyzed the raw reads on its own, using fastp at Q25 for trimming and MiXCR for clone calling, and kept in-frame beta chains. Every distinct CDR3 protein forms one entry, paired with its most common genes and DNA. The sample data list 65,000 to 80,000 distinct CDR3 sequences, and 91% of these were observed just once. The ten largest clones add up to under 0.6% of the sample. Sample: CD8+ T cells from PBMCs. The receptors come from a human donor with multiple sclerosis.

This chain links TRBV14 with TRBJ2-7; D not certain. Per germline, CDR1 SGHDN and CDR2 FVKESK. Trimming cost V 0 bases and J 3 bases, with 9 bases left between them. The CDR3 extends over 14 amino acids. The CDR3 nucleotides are TGTGCCAGCAGCCAAGATGTAGGGCTCTACGAGCAGTACTTC. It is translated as CASSQDVGLYEQYF.

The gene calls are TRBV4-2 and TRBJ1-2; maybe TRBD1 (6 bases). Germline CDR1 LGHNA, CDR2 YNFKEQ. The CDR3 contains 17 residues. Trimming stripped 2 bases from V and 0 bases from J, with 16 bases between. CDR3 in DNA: TGTGCCAGCAGCCAATTTCTACAGGGACTCCCTAACTATGGCTACACCTTC. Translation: CASSQFLQGLPNYGYTF.

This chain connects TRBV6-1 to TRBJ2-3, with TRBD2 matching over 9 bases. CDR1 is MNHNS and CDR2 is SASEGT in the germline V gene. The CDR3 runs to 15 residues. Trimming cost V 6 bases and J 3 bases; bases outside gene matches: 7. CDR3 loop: CASRVGGGGTDTQYF. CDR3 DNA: TGTGCCAGCAGGGTCGGCGGGGGGGGAACAGATACGCAGTATTTT.

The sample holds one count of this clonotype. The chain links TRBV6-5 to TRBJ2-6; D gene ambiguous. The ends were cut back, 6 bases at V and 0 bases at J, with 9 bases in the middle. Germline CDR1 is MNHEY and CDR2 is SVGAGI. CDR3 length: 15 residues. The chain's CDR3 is CASSPDNSGANVLTF. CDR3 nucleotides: TGTGCCAGCAGCCCCGATAACTCTGGGGCCAACGTCCTGACTTTC.

The CDR3 DNA reads TGCGCCAGCAGCCCTGGCCCCGCCTGGAGTCAGCCCCAGCATTTT. Translated: CASSPGPAWSQPQHF. The chain joins TRBV5-1 to TRBJ1-5; D is unresolved. The CDR3 has 15 amino acids. Germline V lookup: CDR1 SGHRS, CDR2 YFSETQ. The germline V and J ends were trimmed by 4 bases and 6 bases, with 17 bases remaining between them.

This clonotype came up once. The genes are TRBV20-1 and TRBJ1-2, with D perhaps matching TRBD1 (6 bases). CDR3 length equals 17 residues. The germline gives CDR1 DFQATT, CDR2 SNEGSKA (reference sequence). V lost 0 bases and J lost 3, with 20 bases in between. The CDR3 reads CSARDFGQTDDYYGYTF. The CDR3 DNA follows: TGCAGTGCTAGAGATTTTGGACAGACAGATGACTACTATGGCTACACCTTC.

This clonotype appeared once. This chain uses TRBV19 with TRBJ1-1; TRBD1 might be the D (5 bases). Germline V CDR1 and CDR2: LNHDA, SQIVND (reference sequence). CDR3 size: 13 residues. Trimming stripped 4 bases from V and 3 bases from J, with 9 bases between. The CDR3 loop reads CASSTGLYTEAFF. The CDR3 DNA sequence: TGTGCCAGTAGTACAGGGTTGTACACTGAAGCTTTCTTT.